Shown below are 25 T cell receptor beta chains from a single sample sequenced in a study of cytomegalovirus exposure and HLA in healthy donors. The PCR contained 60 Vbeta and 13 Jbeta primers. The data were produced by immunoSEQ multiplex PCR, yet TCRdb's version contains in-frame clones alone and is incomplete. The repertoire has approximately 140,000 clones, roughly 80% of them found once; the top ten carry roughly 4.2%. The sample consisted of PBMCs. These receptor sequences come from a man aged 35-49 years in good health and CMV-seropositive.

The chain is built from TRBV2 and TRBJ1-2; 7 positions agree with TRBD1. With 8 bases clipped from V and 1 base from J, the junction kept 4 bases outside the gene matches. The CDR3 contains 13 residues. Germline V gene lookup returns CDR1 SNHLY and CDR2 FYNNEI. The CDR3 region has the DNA TGTGCCAGCCACAGGGACAGTAACTATGGCTACACCTTC. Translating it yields CASHRDSNYGYTF.

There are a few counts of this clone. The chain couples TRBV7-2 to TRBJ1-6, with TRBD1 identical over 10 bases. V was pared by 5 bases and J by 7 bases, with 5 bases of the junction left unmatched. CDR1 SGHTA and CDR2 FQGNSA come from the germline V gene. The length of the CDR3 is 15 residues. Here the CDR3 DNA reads TGTGCCAGCAGCGCCGGGACAGGGGAGAATTCACCCCTCCACTTT. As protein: CASSAGTGENSPLHF.

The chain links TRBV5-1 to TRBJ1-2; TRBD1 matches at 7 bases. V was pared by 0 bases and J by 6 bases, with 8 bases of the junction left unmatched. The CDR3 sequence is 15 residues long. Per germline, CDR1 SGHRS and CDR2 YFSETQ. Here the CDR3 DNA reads TGCGCCAGCAGCTTGGGTCCCCGACAGGGAGATGGCTACACCTTC. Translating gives CASSLGPRQGDGYTF.

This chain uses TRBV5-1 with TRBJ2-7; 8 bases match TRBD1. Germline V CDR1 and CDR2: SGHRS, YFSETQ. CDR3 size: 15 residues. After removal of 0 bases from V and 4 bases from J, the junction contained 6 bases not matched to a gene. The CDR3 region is CASSLGGTGVYEQYF. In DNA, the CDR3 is TGCGCCAGCAGCTTGGGAGGGACAGGTGTGTACGAGCAGTACTTC.

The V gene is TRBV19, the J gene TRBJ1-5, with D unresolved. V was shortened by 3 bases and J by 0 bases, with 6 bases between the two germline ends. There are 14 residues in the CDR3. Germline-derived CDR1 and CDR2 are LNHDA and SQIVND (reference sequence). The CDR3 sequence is CASSIQNSNQPQHF. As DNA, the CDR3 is TGTGCCAGTAGTATCCAGAATAGCAATCAGCCCCAGCATTTT. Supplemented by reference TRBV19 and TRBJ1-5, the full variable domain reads DGGITQSPKYLFRKEGQNVTLSCEQNLNHDAMYWYRQDPGQGLRLIYYSQIVNDFQKGDIAEGYSVSREKKESFPLTVTSAQKNPTAFYLCASSIQNSNQPQHFGDGTRLSIL.

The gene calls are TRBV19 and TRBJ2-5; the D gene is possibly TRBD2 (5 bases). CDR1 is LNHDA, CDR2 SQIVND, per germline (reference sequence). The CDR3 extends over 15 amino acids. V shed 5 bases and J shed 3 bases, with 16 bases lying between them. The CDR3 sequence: CASSHGPGFKETQYF. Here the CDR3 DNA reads TGTGCCAGTAGTCACGGACCGGGATTCAAAGAGACCCAGTACTTC.

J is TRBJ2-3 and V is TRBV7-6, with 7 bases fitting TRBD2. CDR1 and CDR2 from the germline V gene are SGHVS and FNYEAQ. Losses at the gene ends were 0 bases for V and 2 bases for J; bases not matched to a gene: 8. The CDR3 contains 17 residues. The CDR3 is CASSLALRERVTDTQYF. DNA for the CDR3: TGTGCCAGCAGCTTAGCGTTGCGGGAGAGGGTCACAGATACGCAGTATTTT.

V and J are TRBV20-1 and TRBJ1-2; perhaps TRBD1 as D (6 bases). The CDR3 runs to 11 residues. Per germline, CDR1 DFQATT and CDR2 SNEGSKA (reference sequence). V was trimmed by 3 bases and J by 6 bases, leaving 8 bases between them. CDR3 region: CSASRGDGYTF. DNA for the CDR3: TGCAGTGCTAGCAGGGGAGATGGCTACACCTTC.

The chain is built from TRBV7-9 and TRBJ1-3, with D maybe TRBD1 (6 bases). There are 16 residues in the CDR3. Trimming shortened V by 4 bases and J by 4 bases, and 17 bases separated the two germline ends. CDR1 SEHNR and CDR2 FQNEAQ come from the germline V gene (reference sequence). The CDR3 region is CASSSQRGGRGNTIYF. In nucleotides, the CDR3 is TGTGCCAGCAGCTCCCAAAGGGGGGGGAGAGGAAACACCATATATTTT.

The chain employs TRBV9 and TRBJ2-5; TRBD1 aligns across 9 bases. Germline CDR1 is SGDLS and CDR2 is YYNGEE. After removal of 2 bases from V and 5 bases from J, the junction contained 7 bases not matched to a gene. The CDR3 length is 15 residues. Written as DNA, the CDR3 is TGTGCCAGCAGCGTCTTGGGACAGGGAGGGGAGACCCAGTACTTC. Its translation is CASSVLGQGGETQYF.

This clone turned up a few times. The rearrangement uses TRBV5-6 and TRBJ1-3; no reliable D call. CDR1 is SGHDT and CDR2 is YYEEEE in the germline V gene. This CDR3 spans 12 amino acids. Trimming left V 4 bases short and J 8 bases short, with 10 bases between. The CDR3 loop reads CASSLQEDTIYF. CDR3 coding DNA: TGTGCCAGCAGCCTCCAAGAGGACACCATATATTTT.

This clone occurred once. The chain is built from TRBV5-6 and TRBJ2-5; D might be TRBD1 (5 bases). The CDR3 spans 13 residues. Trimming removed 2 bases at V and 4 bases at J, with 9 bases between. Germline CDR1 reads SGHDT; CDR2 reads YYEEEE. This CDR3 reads CASSFDRGETQYF. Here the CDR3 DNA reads TGTGCCAGCAGCTTCGACAGAGGAGAGACCCAGTACTTC. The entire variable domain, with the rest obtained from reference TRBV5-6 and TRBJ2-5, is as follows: DAGVTQSPTHLIKTRGQQVTLRCSPKSGHDTVSWYQQALGQGPQFIFQYYEEEERQRGNFPDRFSGHQFPNYSSELNVNALLLGDSALYLCASSFDRGETQYFGPGTRLLVL.

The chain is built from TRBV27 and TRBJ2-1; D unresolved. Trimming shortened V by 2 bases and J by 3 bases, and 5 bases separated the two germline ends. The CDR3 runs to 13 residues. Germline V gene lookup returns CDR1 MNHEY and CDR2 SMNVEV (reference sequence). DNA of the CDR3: TGTGCCAGCAGTTTAAATCGCTACAATGAGCAGTTCTTC. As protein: CASSLNRYNEQFF.

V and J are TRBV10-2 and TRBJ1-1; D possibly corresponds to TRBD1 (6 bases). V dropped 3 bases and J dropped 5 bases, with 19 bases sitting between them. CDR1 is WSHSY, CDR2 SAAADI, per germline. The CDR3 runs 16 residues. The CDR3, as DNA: TGCGCCAGCAGTGAAAACAAGGGGGTGTCTCGGACTGAAGCTTTCTTT. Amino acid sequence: CASSENKGVSRTEAFF.

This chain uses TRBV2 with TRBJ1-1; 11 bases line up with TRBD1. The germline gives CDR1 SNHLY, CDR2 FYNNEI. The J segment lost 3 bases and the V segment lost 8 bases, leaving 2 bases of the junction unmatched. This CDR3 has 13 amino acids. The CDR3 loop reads CASGQGADTEAFF. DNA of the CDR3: TGTGCCAGCGGACAGGGGGCCGACACTGAAGCTTTCTTT.

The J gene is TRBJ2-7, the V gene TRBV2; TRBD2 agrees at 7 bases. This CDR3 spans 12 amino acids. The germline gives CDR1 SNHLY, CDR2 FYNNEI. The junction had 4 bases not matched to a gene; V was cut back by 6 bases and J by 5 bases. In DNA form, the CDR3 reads TGTGCCAGCAGAGCGGGACCCCACGAGCAGTACTTC. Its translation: CASRAGPHEQYF.

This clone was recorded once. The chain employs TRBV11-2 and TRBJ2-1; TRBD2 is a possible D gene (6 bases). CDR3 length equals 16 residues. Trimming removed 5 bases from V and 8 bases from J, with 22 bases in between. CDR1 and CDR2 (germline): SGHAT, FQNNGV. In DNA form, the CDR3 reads TGTGCCAGCAGCCCCCTGGCGGGACCTCAAAGGCATGAGCAGTTCTTC. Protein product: CASSPLAGPQRHEQFF.

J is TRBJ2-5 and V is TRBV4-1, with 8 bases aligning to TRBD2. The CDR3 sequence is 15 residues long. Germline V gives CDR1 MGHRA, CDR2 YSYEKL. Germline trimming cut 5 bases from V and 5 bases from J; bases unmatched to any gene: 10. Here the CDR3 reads CASSVIGRARETQYF. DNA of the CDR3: TGCGCCAGCAGCGTTATCGGGAGGGCCAGGGAGACCCAGTACTTC.

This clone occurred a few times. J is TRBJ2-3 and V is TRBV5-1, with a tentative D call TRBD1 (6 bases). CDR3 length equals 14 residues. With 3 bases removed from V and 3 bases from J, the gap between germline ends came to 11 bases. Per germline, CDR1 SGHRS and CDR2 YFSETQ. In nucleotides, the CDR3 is TGCGCCAGCAGCTCTTACAGGGAGACAGATACGCAGTATTTT. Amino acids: CASSSYRETDTQYF.

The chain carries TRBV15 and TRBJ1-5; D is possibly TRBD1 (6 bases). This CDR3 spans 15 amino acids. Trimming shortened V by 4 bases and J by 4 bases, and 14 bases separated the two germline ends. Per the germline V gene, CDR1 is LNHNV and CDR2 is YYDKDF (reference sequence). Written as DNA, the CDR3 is TGTGCCACCAGCACCTCGACAGGATCGAATCAGCCCCAGCATTTT. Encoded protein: CATSTSTGSNQPQHF.

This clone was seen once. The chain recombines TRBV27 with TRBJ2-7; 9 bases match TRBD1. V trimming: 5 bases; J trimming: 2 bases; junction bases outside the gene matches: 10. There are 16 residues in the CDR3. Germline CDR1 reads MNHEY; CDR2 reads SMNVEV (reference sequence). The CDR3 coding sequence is TGTGCCAGCAGTCGGAAATGGACAGGGGAAACCTACGAGCAGTACTTC. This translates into CASSRKWTGETYEQYF.

The CDR3 reads CASSSRTSGRGHEQFF. The CDR3 region has the DNA TGTGCCAGCAGCTCTAGGACTAGCGGGAGGGGTCATGAGCAGTTCTTC. The gene calls are TRBV4-2 and TRBJ2-1, with TRBD2 matching 15 bases. The CDR3 contains 16 residues. The V gene end was trimmed by 5 bases and the J gene end by 8 bases; junction bases not matched to a gene: 7. The germline V gene encodes CDR1 LGHNA and CDR2 YNFKEQ.

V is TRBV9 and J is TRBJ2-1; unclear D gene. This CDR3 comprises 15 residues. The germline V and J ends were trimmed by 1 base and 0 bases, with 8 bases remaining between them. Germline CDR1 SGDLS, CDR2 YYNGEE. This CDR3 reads CASSVPGSSYNEQFF. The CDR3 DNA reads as TGTGCCAGCAGCGTACCAGGCAGCTCCTACAATGAGCAGTTCTTC.

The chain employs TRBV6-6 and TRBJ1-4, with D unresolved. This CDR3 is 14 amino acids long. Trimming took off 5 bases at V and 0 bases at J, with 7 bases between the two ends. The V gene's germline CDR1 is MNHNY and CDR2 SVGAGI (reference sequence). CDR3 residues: CASSRGTTNEKLFF. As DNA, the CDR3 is TGTGCCAGCAGTCGTGGCACAACTAATGAAAAACTGTTTTTT.

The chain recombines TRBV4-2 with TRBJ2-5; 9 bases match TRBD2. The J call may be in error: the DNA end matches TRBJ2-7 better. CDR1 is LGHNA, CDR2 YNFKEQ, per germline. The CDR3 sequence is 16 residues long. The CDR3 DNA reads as TGTGCCAGCAGCCAAGAGGGGACTAGCACATCCTACGAGCAGTACTTC. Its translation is CASSQEGTSTSYEQYF.